This TCR beta chain was captured by sequencing in a study of regulatory T cells in long-lasting Graves disease. The trim removed 3 bases at V and 4 bases at J, leaving 6 bases unmatched. This CDR3 region has 15 residues. Per the germline V gene, CDR1 is ENHRY and CDR2 is SYGVKD. CDR3-region Arm-PCR and iRepertoire HTBI primers produced the TCR beta libraries. TCRdb independently ran MiXCR on the multiplex PCR reads; one entry per CDR3 protein. The data hold roughly 420,000 distinct CDR3 sequences, with around 15% observed a single time. Time point defined: newly diagnosed GD, antithyroid drugs for less than 3 months. Construction of the TCR library relied on RNA isolated from PBMCs. The sample was also linked to a second study, of T cells in Graves' hyperthyroidism and ophthalmopathy.

The sample here was peripheral blood mononuclear cells (PBMCs), taken at new diagnosis, from a patient treated with antithyroid drugs. The chain carries TRBV10-3 and TRBJ2-1; TRBD1 matches at 7 bases. The sequence came from a woman in her thirties with Graves disease. CDR3 loop: CAISEARQGYNEQFF. The CDR3 DNA sequence: TGTGCCATCAGTGAAGCGCGACAGGGATACAATGAGCAGTTCTTC.